This T cell receptor beta chain was identified during a study of cytomegalovirus exposure and HLA in healthy donors. Study-wide points: Common viral pathogens were later found to be apparently linked to several of the most significant clusters.

Of note for this clone: Its antigen is not identified.

PCR primers comprised 60 Vbeta and 13 Jbeta primers. TCRdb's copy holds only in-frame clones and misses some; the assay was immunoSEQ multiplex PCR. The sample records 150,000 to 200,000 clones, 75% to 85% being singletons. This cohort consisted of healthy bone marrow donors. CDR1 and CDR2 from the germline V gene are MGHRA and YSYEKL. The CDR3 loop spans 15 amino acids. V gave up 4 bases and J gave up 3 bases, with 15 bases separating them. The sample comprised PBMCs. The TCR was taken from a woman aged 45-65 years in good health and CMV-seropositive. The rearrangement links TRBV4-1 to TRBJ1-1, with unresolved D. The CDR3 here is CASSLRPGWDTEAFF. CDR3 DNA sequence: TGCGCCAGCAGCCTGAGACCCGGGTGGGACACTGAAGCTTTCTTT.